This is a list of T cell receptor beta chains from one sample in a study of neoadjuvant anti-PD-1 for oral cavity cancer. Profiling relied on immunoSEQ multiplex PCR, and the TCRdb table lists in-frame clones only, not all of them. The table lists 55,000 to 80,000 clones, around 83% of them singletons. The starting material was PBMCs, obtained before nivolumab (anti-PD-1) treatment. The receptors come from a person between 40 and 79 years old with oral cavity squamous cell carcinoma. CDR3s include the opening cysteine and the closing phenylalanine or tryptophan. The D gene is left open where the match is weak. Some rows have no size entry. The others give once, few or many, or a class for an expanded clone.

D: .
size: .
V: TRBV5-1
J: TRBJ2-7
CDR3: CASSLGGAQYYEQYF
DNA: TGCGCCAGCAGCTTGGGGGGCGCGCAGTACTACGAGCAGTACTTC

D: TRBD1
size: .
V: TRBV27
J: TRBJ1-2
CDR3: CASSKGTVYGYTF
DNA: TGTGCCAGCAGTAAGGGGACAGTCTATGGCTACACCTTC

D: .
size: .
V: TRBV7-8
J: TRBJ2-7
CDR3: CASSLGPDEQYF
DNA: TGTGCCAGCAGCTTAGGACCCGACGAGCAGTACTTC

D: .
size: once
V: TRBV4-2
J: TRBJ1-5
CDR3: CASSQDLGGRGAQPQHF
DNA: TGTGCCAGCAGCCAAGATTTAGGTGGAAGGGGTGCTCAGCCCCAGCATTTT

D: .
size: .
V: TRBV6-1
J: TRBJ2-5
CDR3: CASSAGEWRETQYF
DNA: TGTGCCAGCAGTGCAGGGGAATGGCGTGAGACCCAGTACTTC

D: .
size: .
V: TRBV4-2
J: TRBJ1-3
CDR3: CASSQGGLRTGIGNTIYF
DNA: TGTGCCAGCAGCCAAGGGGGGCTAAGAACCGGAATTGGAAACACCATATATTTT

D: .
size: .
V: TRBV7-3
J: TRBJ1-1
CDR3: CASSLFVNTEAFF
DNA: TGTGCCAGCAGCTTATTTGTGAACACTGAAGCTTTCTTT

D: TRBD2
size: .
V: TRBV6-4
J: TRBJ2-3
CDR3: CASSESGLASSDTQYF
DNA: TGTGCCAGCAGTGAATCGGGACTAGCATCTTCAGATACGCAGTATTTT

D: TRBD1
size: .
V: TRBV27
J: TRBJ1-2
CDR3: CASRAGGPQGARDGYTF
DNA: TGTGCCAGCAGAGCAGGAGGCCCACAGGGGGCGAGAGATGGCTACACCTTC

D: TRBD1
size: .
V: TRBV30
J: TRBJ1-4
CDR3: CAWSVWDRVNEKLFF
DNA: TGTGCCTGGAGTGTATGGGACAGGGTAAATGAAAAACTGTTTTTT

D: TRBD1
size: .
V: TRBV5-6
J: TRBJ2-2
CDR3: CASSFGQGFGELFF
DNA: TGTGCCAGCAGCTTCGGACAGGGGTTCGGGGAGCTGTTTTTT

D: .
size: .
V: TRBV30
J: TRBJ2-7
CDR3: CAWSEGTRGLRYF
DNA: TGTGCCTGGAGTGAAGGGACTCGGGGTCTGAGGTACTTC

D: .
size: .
V: TRBV15
J: TRBJ2-7
CDR3: CATSREKEGLTYYEQYF
DNA: TGTGCCACCAGCAGAGAAAAGGAAGGACTTACTTACTACGAGCAGTACTTC

D: .
size: .
V: TRBV27
J: TRBJ2-3
CDR3: CASRHEGSTDTQYF
DNA: TGTGCCAGCAGACACGAGGGTAGCACAGATACGCAGTATTTT

D: .
size: .
V: TRBV11-2
J: TRBJ2-7
CDR3: CASTKGSRKPYEQYF
DNA: TGTGCCAGCACCAAAGGCAGCCGCAAGCCTTACGAGCAGTACTTC

D: TRBD1
size: once
V: TRBV5-1
J: TRBJ2-3
CDR3: CASTPDRGGLTDTQYF
DNA: TGCGCCAGCACCCCTGACAGGGGGGGGCTCACAGATACGCAGTATTTT